Included here is one T cell receptor beta chain sequence, with context. The data stem from a study of cytomegalovirus exposure and HLA in healthy donors. Across the whole study: Earlier sequencing of 150 million to 200 million T cells yielded 100 million to 140 million unique TCR beta sequences.

CDR3 length equals 16 residues. Trimming took 7 bases from V and 5 from J, leaving 24 bases between them. Germline V CDR1 and CDR2: MDHEN, SYDVKM. The PCR contained 60 Vbeta and 13 Jbeta primers. Some clones are missing from TCRdb's copy, which holds only in-frame ones; the method was immunoSEQ multiplex PCR. The top ten clones hold about 5% of a sample with roughly 100,000 clones, approximately 76% of them seen once. This clonotype was sampled from a woman younger than 30 in good health and CMV-seropositive. The chain recombines TRBV28 with TRBJ2-7; maybe TRBD2 (6 bases). The material sequenced was PBMCs. CDR3 DNA: TGTGCCAGCACCATCGGGGGTCTTGGGGGACGGCACGAGCAGTACTTC. Its protein is CASTIGGLGGRHEQYF.